The TCR beta chain under discussion was sequenced for a study of regulatory T cells in long-lasting Graves disease. As to time point: persistent/refractory GD, antithyroid drugs over 5 years with positive TRAb. Preparation of the TCR library used RNA extracted from PBMCs. The CDR3 totals 13 residues. V lost 3 bases, J lost 1 base, and 9 bases lay in between. Germline CDR1 is DFQATT and CDR2 is SNEGSKA (reference sequence). Arm-PCR of CDR3 regions and iRepertoire HTBI primers were the basis on which TCR beta libraries were built. TCRdb processed the multiplex PCR reads anew with MiXCR; each CDR3 protein has one entry. Here the sample spans about 420,000 distinct CDR3 sequences, 23% being singletons. This clonotype was observed a handful of times.

The sequence came from a female donor with Graves disease. Material: peripheral blood mononuclear cells (PBMCs), obtained when the disease was refractory, from a patient treated with antithyroid drugs. The chain has TRBV20-1 and TRBJ2-5, with D possibly being TRBD1 (6 bases). DNA of the CDR3: TGCAGTGCTAGCCGACAGGCCCAAGAGACCCAGTACTTC. Its protein is CSASRQAQETQYF.